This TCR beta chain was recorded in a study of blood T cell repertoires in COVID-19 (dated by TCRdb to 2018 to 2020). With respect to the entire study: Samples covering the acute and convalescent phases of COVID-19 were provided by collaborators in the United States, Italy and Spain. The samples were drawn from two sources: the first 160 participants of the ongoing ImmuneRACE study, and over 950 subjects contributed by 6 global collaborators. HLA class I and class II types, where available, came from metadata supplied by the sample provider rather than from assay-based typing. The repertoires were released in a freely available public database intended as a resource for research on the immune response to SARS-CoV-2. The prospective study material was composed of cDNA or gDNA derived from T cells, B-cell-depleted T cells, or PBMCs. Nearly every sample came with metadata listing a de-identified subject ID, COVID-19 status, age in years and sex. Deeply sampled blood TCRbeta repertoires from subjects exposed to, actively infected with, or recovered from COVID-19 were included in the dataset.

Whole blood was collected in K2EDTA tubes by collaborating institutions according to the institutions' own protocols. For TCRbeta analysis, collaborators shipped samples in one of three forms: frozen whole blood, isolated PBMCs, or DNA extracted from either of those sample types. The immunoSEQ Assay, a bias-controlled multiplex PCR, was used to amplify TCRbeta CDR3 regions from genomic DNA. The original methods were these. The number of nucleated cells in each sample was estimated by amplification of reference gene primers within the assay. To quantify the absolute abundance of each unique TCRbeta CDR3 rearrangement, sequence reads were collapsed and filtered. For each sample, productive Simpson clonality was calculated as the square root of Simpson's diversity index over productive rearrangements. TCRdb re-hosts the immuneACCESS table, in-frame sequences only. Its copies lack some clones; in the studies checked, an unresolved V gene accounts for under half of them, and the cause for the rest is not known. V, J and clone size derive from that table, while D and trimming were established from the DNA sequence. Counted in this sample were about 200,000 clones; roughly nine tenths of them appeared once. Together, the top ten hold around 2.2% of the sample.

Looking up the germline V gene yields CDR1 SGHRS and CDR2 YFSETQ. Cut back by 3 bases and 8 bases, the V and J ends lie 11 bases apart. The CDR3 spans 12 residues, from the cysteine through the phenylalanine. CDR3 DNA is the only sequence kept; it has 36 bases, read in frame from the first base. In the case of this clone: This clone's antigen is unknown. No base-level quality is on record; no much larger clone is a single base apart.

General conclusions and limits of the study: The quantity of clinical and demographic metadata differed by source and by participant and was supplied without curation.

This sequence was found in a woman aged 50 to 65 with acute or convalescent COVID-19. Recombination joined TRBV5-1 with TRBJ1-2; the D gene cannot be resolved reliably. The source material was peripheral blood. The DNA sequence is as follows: TGCGCCAGCAGCTGGGAGGGCGGGGGCTACACCTTC. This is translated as CASSWEGGGYTF.